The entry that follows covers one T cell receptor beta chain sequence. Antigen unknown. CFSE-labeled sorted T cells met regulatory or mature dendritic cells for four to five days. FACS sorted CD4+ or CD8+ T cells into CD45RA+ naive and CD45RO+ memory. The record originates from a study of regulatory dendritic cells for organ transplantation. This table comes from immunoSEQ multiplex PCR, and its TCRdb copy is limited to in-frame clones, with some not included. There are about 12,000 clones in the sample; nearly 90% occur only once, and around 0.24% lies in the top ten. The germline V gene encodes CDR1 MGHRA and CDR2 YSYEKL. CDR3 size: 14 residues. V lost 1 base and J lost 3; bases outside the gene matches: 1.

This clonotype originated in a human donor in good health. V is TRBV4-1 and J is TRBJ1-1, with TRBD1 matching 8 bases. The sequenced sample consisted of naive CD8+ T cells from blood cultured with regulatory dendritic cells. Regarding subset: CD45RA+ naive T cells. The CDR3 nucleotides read TGCGCCAGCAGCCAAGCAGGGGGCGACACTGAAGCTTTCTTT. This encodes CASSQAGGDTEAFF.